Given below is one T cell receptor (beta chain) in context. The data are from a study of PD-1 blockade in classical Hodgkin lymphoma. Germline-derived CDR1 and CDR2 are ENHRY and SYGVKD. V was pared by 2 bases and J by 5 bases, with 6 bases of the junction left unmatched. CDR3 size: 15 residues. All patients relapsed after autologous stem cell transplantation, and brentuximab vedotin exposure varied. Profiled with immunoSEQ multiplex PCR; TCRdb holds only in-frame clones, not every one. In the table there are over 20,000 clones, roughly 73% of which are singletons. This sequence originates from a human donor with classical Hodgkin lymphoma. J is TRBJ2-3 and V is TRBV10-3; 8 positions match TRBD2. Material: peripheral blood mononuclear cells (PBMCs), obtained before the second cycle of nivolumab. Written as DNA, the CDR3 is TGTGCCATCAGTGAGCGGGCGGGAGGCGTAGATACGCAGTATTTT. Its translation: CAISERAGGVDTQYF.